This entry lists 13 T cell receptor beta chains sequenced from one sample in a study of blood T cell repertoires in COVID-19. This table comes from immunoSEQ multiplex PCR, and its TCRdb copy is limited to in-frame clones, with some not included. The table shows 95,000 to 150,000 clones, with 55% to 75% occurring only once. Sequences were obtained from peripheral blood. Receptors were obtained from a human donor with acute or convalescent COVID-19. The donor label of this sample is uncertain.

The V call is TRBV4-1, the J call TRBJ1-2; possible D gene TRBD1, 6 bases. This CDR3 region has 16 residues. Germline lookup yields CDR1 MGHRA and CDR2 YSYEKL. With 4 bases removed from V and 3 bases from J, the gap between germline ends came to 18 bases. The CDR3 nucleotides are TGCGCCAGCAGCCTTACTGGGGGGGGGCGCGACTATGGCTACACCTTC. Translated, it gives CASSLTGGGRDYGYTF.

This chain joins TRBV14 and TRBJ2-7; a weak D match, TRBD2 (5 bases). The CDR3 is 14 amino acids. V lost 4 bases and J lost 6, with 16 bases in between. CDR1 and CDR2 (germline): SGHDN, FVKESK. CDR3 region: CASSPGMRDREQYF. The CDR3 DNA reads TGTGCCAGCAGCCCCGGTATGAGGGATCGCGAGCAGTACTTC.

V gene TRBV7-9 combines with J gene TRBJ2-3; D is undetermined. V lost 4 bases and J 4 bases, leaving 6 bases between the germline ends. The germline gives CDR1 SEHNR, CDR2 FQNEAQ (reference sequence). The CDR3 runs to 12 residues. CDR3 DNA sequence: TGTGCCAGCAGCTCCGTATCAGATACGCAGTATTTT. Its translation is CASSSVSDTQYF. Together with reference TRBV7-9 and TRBJ2-3, the CDR3 gives the full variable domain: DTGVSQNPRHKITKRGQNVTFRCDPISEHNRLYWYRQTLGQGPEFLTYFQNEAQLEKSRLLSDRFSAERPKGSFSTLEIQRTEQGDSAMYLCASSSVSDTQYFGPGTRLTVL.

This chain joins TRBV18 and TRBJ2-3; TRBD1 matches at 7 bases. Germline loops: CDR1 KGHSH, CDR2 LQKENI. V shed 0 bases, J shed 2 bases, and the junction held 5 bases outside the gene matches. The CDR3 is 16 residues long. CDR3 in DNA: TGTGCCAGCTCACCACCGAACAGGGGCCTCACAGATACGCAGTATTTT. Translation: CASSPPNRGLTDTQYF. The full variable domain, completed using reference TRBV18 and TRBJ2-3, is NAGVMQNPRHLVRRRGQEARLRCSPMKGHSHVYWYRQLPEEGLKFMVYLQKENIIDESGMPKERFSAEFPKEGPSILRIQQVVRGDSAAYFCASSPPNRGLTDTQYFGPGTRLTVL.

The J gene is TRBJ2-7, the V gene TRBV4-1; 9 bases map to TRBD1. Germline CDR1 is MGHRA and CDR2 is YSYEKL. After removal of 5 bases from V and 3 bases from J, the junction contained 5 bases not matched to a gene. The CDR3 runs to 14 residues. CDR3 region: CASSKPGQGYEQYF. The CDR3 DNA follows: TGCGCCAGCAGCAAACCGGGACAGGGCTACGAGCAGTACTTC.

This chain uses TRBV19 with TRBJ1-1; TRBD1 agrees at 7 bases. The junction had 9 bases not matched to a gene; V was cut back by 6 bases and J by 11 bases. The CDR3 extends over 12 amino acids. Germline values: CDR1 LNHDA, CDR2 SQIVND (reference sequence). The CDR3 sequence is CASRSTGLSAFF. The CDR3 nucleotides are TGTGCCAGTAGATCGACAGGGTTAAGCGCTTTCTTT.

This clone was seen more than once but under ten times. This chain uses TRBV6-5 with TRBJ2-7; 8 bases line up with TRBD1. The CDR3 length is 14 residues. The ends lost 8 bases at V and 2 bases at J; junction bases unmatched: 8. Germline V gene lookup returns CDR1 MNHEY and CDR2 SVGAGI. CDR3 in amino acids: CASSTGGNAYEQYF. CDR3 DNA sequence: TGTGCCAGCTCAACAGGGGGAAACGCCTACGAGCAGTACTTC.

This clone was picked up one time. The CDR3 spells CATSRGPGDEQYF. The CDR3 bases are TGTGCCACCAGCAGAGGGCCGGGGGATGAGCAGTACTTC. V and J are TRBV15 and TRBJ2-7; TRBD2 is a possible D gene (6 bases). From germline, CDR1 is LNHNV and CDR2 YYDKDF (reference sequence). CDR3 length: 13 residues. V was trimmed by 1 base and J by 7 bases, leaving 11 bases between them. Full variable domain (outside the CDR3, taken from reference TRBV15 and TRBJ2-7): DAMVIQNPRYQVTQFGKPVTLSCSQTLNHNVMYWYQQKSSQAPKLLFHYYDKDFNNEADTPDNFQSRRPNTSFCFLDIRSPGLGDTAMYLCATSRGPGDEQYFGPGTRLTVT.

The V gene is TRBV7-9, the J gene TRBJ2-5, with D tentatively TRBD1 (5 bases). Germline assignment: CDR1 SEHNR and CDR2 FQNEAQ (reference sequence). The V gene lost 2 bases and the J gene lost 3 bases, with 13 bases spanning the gap. This CDR3 has 15 amino acids. Here the CDR3 DNA reads TGTGCCAGCAGCTTATTCCGTAGGACAAAAGAGACCCAGTACTTC. Translating it yields CASSLFRRTKETQYF. Based on the CDR3 plus reference TRBV7-9 and TRBJ2-5, the full variable domain is DTGVSQNPRHKITKRGQNVTFRCDPISEHNRLYWYRQTLGQGPEFLTYFQNEAQLEKSRLLSDRFSAERPKGSFSTLEIQRTEQGDSAMYLCASSLFRRTKETQYFGPGTRLLVL.

This chain connects TRBV28 to TRBJ1-1; tentatively, D is TRBD1 (5 bases). CDR3 length: 16 residues. Trimming removed 1 base at V and 3 bases at J, with 15 bases between. Germline V gene lookup returns CDR1 MDHEN and CDR2 SYDVKM. CDR3 nucleotide sequence: TGTGCCAGCAGTTTATTCGAAGTCGGGGGTGACACTGAAGCTTTCTTT. Its protein is CASSLFEVGGDTEAFF.

The chain recombines TRBV7-9 with TRBJ1-6; 7 positions match TRBD1. The CDR3 consists of 15 residues. J was trimmed by 6 bases and V by 5 bases; bases with no gene match: 7. CDR1 is SEHNR, CDR2 FQNEAQ, per germline (reference sequence). CDR3 in DNA: TGTGCCAGCAGCGAGGGGGACAGCTCTAATTCACCCCTCCACTTT. This encodes CASSEGDSSNSPLHF.

The chain couples TRBV9 to TRBJ1-1, with 8 bases lining up with TRBD1. The trim removed 0 bases at V and 4 bases at J, leaving 8 bases unmatched. Looked up from germline, CDR1 is SGDLS and CDR2 is YYNGEE. The CDR3 has 16 residues. The CDR3 reads CASSVGQGWVSTEAFF. The CDR3 DNA is TGTGCCAGCAGCGTAGGACAGGGGTGGGTTAGCACTGAAGCTTTCTTT. The full variable domain, with the rest looked up from reference TRBV9 and TRBJ1-1, is DSGVTQTPKHLITATGQRVTLRCSPRSGDLSVYWYQQSLDQGLQFLIQYYNGEERAKGNILERFSAQQFPDLHSELNLSSLELGDSALYFCASSVGQGWVSTEAFFGQGTRLTVV.

The chain uses TRBV29-1 and TRBJ1-2; 9 bases align to TRBD1. Trimming at V came to 7 bases and at J to 2 bases, leaving 5 bases not matched to a gene. The V gene's germline CDR1 is SQVTM and CDR2 ANQGSEA. The CDR3 runs 13 residues. The CDR3 sequence is CSAGTGPNYGYTF. DNA for the CDR3: TGCAGCGCCGGGACAGGGCCCAACTATGGCTACACCTTC.